This T cell receptor beta chain was captured in a study of blood T cell repertoires in COVID-19. Across the study: In each case, the material was cDNA or gDNA derived from T cells, B-cell-depleted T cells, or PBMCs.

Patients from Seattle were sampled longitudinally, starting during active infection. In the authors' methods: Estimation of nucleated cell counts relied on the amplification of reference gene primers. Here immunoSEQ multiplex PCR was the method, and the copy in TCRdb shows in-frame clones only, minus some. The D gene and trimming were derived from the DNA, and the V and J assignments and clone size from that table. The table shows about 240,000 clones, with roughly 79% occurring only once. Trimming removed 2 bases at V and 2 bases at J, with 9 bases between. The germline V gene encodes CDR1 SGHAT and CDR2 FQNNGV. The CDR3 has 14 residues.

J is TRBJ1-1 and V is TRBV11-2, with D perhaps matching TRBD1 (5 bases). Sequenced input: peripheral blood. This clonotype was sampled from a woman older than 75 with COVID-19, enrolled during active disease. For the CDR3, the DNA is TGTGCCAGCAGCTTACAGGGTGTCAACACTGAAGCTTTCTTT. This codes for CASSLQGVNTEAFF.